The T cell receptor beta chain under discussion was sequenced for a study of T cell responses to AZD1222 COVID-19 vaccine. Study-wide points: Seropositivity was recorded at baseline in only 5 or 6 AZD1222 recipients. Repertoire sampling was restricted to post-peak T cell response timepoints.

The CDR3 has 16 residues. Germline assignment: CDR1 GTSNPN and CDR2 SVGIG (reference sequence). V was pared by 0 bases and J by 3 bases, with 17 bases between. As regards this clone: Its matching antigen is unknown.

Clones were sequenced by immunoSEQ multiplex PCR, and TCRdb holds only the in-frame ones, with some missing. The sample records over 75,000 clones, about nine tenths being singletons. The chain has TRBV30 and TRBJ1-1, with D maybe TRBD1 (6 bases). This clonotype was obtained from an adult in good health. The material sequenced was peripheral blood, taken on day 0 of AZD1222 vaccination. The CDR3 bases are TGTGCCTGGAGTGTGGGGGGGGCAGGGTTGGACACTGAAGCTTTCTTT. Its protein product is CAWSVGGAGLDTEAFF.